The rows below give T cell receptor beta chains drawn from one sample of a study of blood T cell repertoires in COVID-19. The repertoire was sequenced with immunoSEQ multiplex PCR; TCRdb's copy has only in-frame clones and lacks some. The data contain over 600,000 clones, 75% to 90% of them singletons. Specimen: peripheral blood. These TCRs come from a woman aged 18-29 years with acute or convalescent COVID-19. CDR3s include the opening cysteine and the closing phenylalanine or tryptophan. D genes are given only for firm matches. Not all rows give a size; the values are once, few, many and, for expanded clones, a class.

once	TRBV5-5	TRBJ1-4	NA	CASSLHPGGLEEKLFF	TGTGCCAGCAGCTTGCACCCTGGAGGGTTGGAAGAAAAACTGTTTTTT
NA	TRBV7-9	TRBJ2-5	TRBD1	CASSTPGGRETQYF	TGTGCCAGCAGCACCCCAGGGGGAAGGGAGACCCAGTACTTC
once	TRBV19	TRBJ1-5	NA	CASSTKLIGRGAEEHF	TGTGCCAGTAGTACCAAACTCATAGGTCGGGGGGCGGAGGAGCATTTT
NA	TRBV6-7	TRBJ2-7	NA	CASSYSTGSPYEQYF	TGTGCCAGCAGTTACTCAACAGGGAGCCCCTACGAGCAGTACTTC
NA	TRBV7-3	TRBJ1-5	NA	CASSSLTHRKARQPQHF	TGTGCCAGCAGCTCCTTAACCCACAGGAAGGCTAGGCAGCCCCAGCATTTT
NA	TRBV25-1	TRBJ1-2	TRBD1	CASSAQGGYGYTF	TGTGCCAGCAGTGCTCAGGGGGGCTATGGCTACACCTTC
NA	TRBV4-2	TRBJ1-2	TRBD1	CASSQPDRDTYGYTF	TGTGCCAGCAGCCAACCGGACAGGGACACATATGGCTACACCTTC
NA	TRBV7-9	TRBJ2-3	TRBD2	CASSLAFGGASTDTQYF	TGTGCCAGCAGCTTAGCCTTCGGGGGGGCGAGCACAGATACGCAGTATTTT
once	TRBV5-1	TRBJ2-2	NA	CASSSTPQGPTGELFF	TGCGCCAGCAGCTCCACCCCACAGGGCCCCACCGGGGAGCTGTTTTTT
NA	TRBV6-4	TRBJ1-5	TRBD1	CASRGVGQGASNQPQHF	TGTGCCAGCAGGGGGGTGGGACAGGGGGCCAGCAATCAGCCCCAGCATTTT
once	TRBV30	TRBJ1-4	NA	CAWSMDRPNEKLFF	TGTGCCTGGAGCATGGACAGACCTAATGAAAAACTGTTTTTT
NA	TRBV29-1	TRBJ2-1	NA	CSVGGQYYNEQFF	TGCAGCGTGGGGGGACAGTACTACAATGAGCAGTTCTTC
once	TRBV7-9	TRBJ2-5	NA	CASSSYRGYGAQYF	TGTGCCAGCAGCTCATACCGGGGGTATGGGGCCCAGTACTTC
NA	TRBV5-1	TRBJ1-1	NA	CASSLRGGTEAFF	TGCGCCAGCAGCTTACGGGGTGGGACTGAAGCTTTCTTT
NA	TRBV5-8	TRBJ1-1	TRBD1	CASSWGTGPTEAFF	TGTGCCAGCAGCTGGGGGACAGGCCCCACTGAAGCTTTCTTT
NA	TRBV30	TRBJ2-6	NA	CAWSARRVSGANVLTF	TGTGCCTGGAGTGCCCGCAGGGTCTCTGGGGCCAACGTCCTGACTTTC
once	TRBV30	TRBJ2-2	NA	CAWAGGNTGELFF	TGTGCCTGGGCCGGAGGAAACACCGGGGAGCTGTTTTTT
NA	TRBV9	TRBJ1-3	TRBD1	CASSPWTGYSGNTIYF	TGTGCCAGCAGCCCCTGGACAGGGTACTCTGGAAACACCATATATTTT
NA	TRBV9	TRBJ1-1	NA	CASSVSPDGLNTEAFF	TGTGCCAGCAGCGTTTCCCCGGATGGGCTGAACACTGAAGCTTTCTTT
NA	TRBV24-1	TRBJ2-1	TRBD1	CATSGQGAALGYNEQFF	TGTGCCACCTCCGGACAGGGGGCCGCTCTCGGTTACAATGAGCAGTTCTTC
NA	TRBV7-8	TRBJ1-2	NA	CASSPRDNNVYGYTF	TGTGCCAGCAGCCCCAGGGACAACAATGTCTATGGCTACACCTTC
NA	TRBV7-2	TRBJ1-3	NA	CASSPTTVRGNTIYF	TGTGCCAGCAGCCCTACAACAGTCCGTGGAAACACCATATATTTT
NA	TRBV21-1	TRBJ2-2	NA	CASSKIPGTGVAGELFF	TGTGCCAGCAGCAAAATCCCCGGGACAGGGGTCGCCGGGGAGCTGTTTTTT
NA	TRBV23-1	TRBJ1-2	NA	CASSPPEDRDVYGYTF	TGCGCCAGCAGTCCGCCTGAGGACAGAGACGTTTATGGCTACACCTTC
NA	TRBV27	TRBJ1-6	NA	CASTQYWGPYNSPLHF	TGTGCCAGCACCCAGTATTGGGGGCCCTATAATTCACCCCTCCACTTT
NA	TRBV28	TRBJ1-2	NA	CASRTGYGYTF	TGTGCCAGCAGGACGGGCTATGGCTACACCTTC
NA	TRBV6-4	TRBJ1-4	TRBD1	CATGTGREKLFF	TGTGCCACTGGGACAGGGCGGGAAAAACTGTTTTTT
NA	TRBV9	TRBJ1-1	TRBD1	CASSAAYGTDNTEAFF	TGTGCCAGCAGCGCCGCGTACGGGACAGATAACACTGAAGCTTTCTTT
NA	TRBV9	TRBJ1-1	NA	CASSVAGSSTEAFF	TGTGCCAGCAGCGTAGCCGGGTCTAGCACTGAAGCTTTCTTT
NA	TRBV24-1	TRBJ1-2	NA	CATSDTETGYGYTF	TGTGCCACCAGTGACACCGAGACAGGATATGGCTACACCTTC
NA	TRBV3-1/TRBV3-2	TRBJ2-6	NA	CASSHHSGANVLTF	TGTGCCAGCAGCCACCACTCTGGGGCCAACGTCCTGACTTTC
NA	TRBV7-9	TRBJ2-7	NA	CASSSQHDRSPYEQYF	TGTGCCAGCAGCTCCCAACACGACAGGTCCCCCTACGAGCAGTACTTC
NA	TRBV11-2	TRBJ1-6	NA	CASSLLNSPLHF	TGTGCCAGCAGCTTACTTAATTCACCCCTCCACTTT
NA	TRBV15	TRBJ2-7	TRBD2	CATSRIRRGVRYEQYF	TGTGCCACCAGCAGAATACGTCGGGGGGTACGCTACGAGCAGTACTTC
NA	TRBV30	TRBJ1-1	NA	CAWSLSNTEAFF	TGTGCCTGGAGTCTCTCGAACACTGAAGCTTTCTTT
NA	TRBV5-4	TRBJ2-3	TRBD1	CASSPGQSTDTQYF	TGTGCCAGCAGCCCGGGACAGAGCACAGATACGCAGTATTTT
few	TRBV10-3	TRBJ1-1	NA	CAISESGQNEAFF	TGTGCCATCAGTGAGTCGGGGCAAAATGAAGCTTTCTTT
NA	TRBV20-1	TRBJ1-1	NA	CSARSGGEAFF	TGCAGTGCTAGGTCAGGCGGGGAAGCTTTCTTT
NA	TRBV15	TRBJ1-2	NA	CATSSDWRGPVGYTF	TGTGCCACCAGCAGTGATTGGAGGGGCCCCGTAGGATACACCTTC
NA	TRBV9	TRBJ1-4	NA	CASSVSIAGEKLFF	TGTGCCAGCAGCGTAAGCATTGCCGGGGAAAAACTGTTTTTT
NA	TRBV6-2/TRBV6-3	TRBJ2-4	TRBD2	CASSYVGGAKNIQYF	TGTGCCAGCAGTTACGTGGGGGGGGCCAAAAACATTCAGTACTTC
NA	TRBV6-5	TRBJ1-6	TRBD1	CASNRDRAPNSPLHF	TGTGCCAGCAACCGGGACAGGGCGCCAAATTCACCCCTCCACTTT
NA	TRBV6-5	TRBJ1-1	NA	CASSPTGSGVTEAFF	TGTGCCAGCAGTCCCACCGGTTCTGGAGTCACTGAAGCTTTCTTT
NA	TRBV5-1	TRBJ2-1	TRBD1	CASSLARGQGARNEQFF	TGCGCCAGCAGCTTGGCCAGGGGACAGGGGGCCAGGAATGAGCAGTTCTTC
NA	TRBV30	TRBJ2-7	TRBD1	CAWSLGQGWTYEQYF	TGTGCCTGGAGTCTTGGACAGGGATGGACCTACGAGCAGTACTTC
few	TRBV21-1	TRBJ2-1	NA	CARSSLSSYNEQFF	TGTGCCAGATCTAGCCTCAGCTCCTACAATGAGCAGTTCTTC
once	TRBV6-4	TRBJ2-3	TRBD2	CASASMSGATDTQYF	TGTGCCAGCGCCTCCATGAGCGGGGCCACAGATACGCAGTATTTT
NA	TRBV12-3/TRBV12-4	TRBJ2-7	TRBD2	CASSHGGAYEQYF	TGTGCCAGCAGTCACGGGGGGGCTTACGAGCAGTACTTC
NA	TRBV6-4	TRBJ1-1	NA	CASSAGGEKTEAFF	TGTGCCAGCAGTGCCGGGGGAGAAAAAACTGAAGCTTTCTTT
NA	TRBV28	TRBJ1-5	NA	CASTQGRSYSNQPQHF	TGTGCCAGCACCCAAGGGAGATCATATAGCAATCAGCCCCAGCATTTT
NA	TRBV13	TRBJ1-1	TRBD1	CASSSTGGNTEAFF	TGTGCCAGCAGCTCGACAGGGGGGAACACTGAAGCTTTCTTT
NA	TRBV5-1	TRBJ1-1	TRBD1	CASAGTGGMGTEAFF	TGCGCCAGTGCCGGGACAGGGGGTATGGGCACTGAAGCTTTCTTT
NA	TRBV27	TRBJ2-1	NA	CASSLYSYSILQDEQFF	TGTGCCAGCAGTCTATACAGCTACTCAATCCTACAAGATGAGCAGTTCTTC